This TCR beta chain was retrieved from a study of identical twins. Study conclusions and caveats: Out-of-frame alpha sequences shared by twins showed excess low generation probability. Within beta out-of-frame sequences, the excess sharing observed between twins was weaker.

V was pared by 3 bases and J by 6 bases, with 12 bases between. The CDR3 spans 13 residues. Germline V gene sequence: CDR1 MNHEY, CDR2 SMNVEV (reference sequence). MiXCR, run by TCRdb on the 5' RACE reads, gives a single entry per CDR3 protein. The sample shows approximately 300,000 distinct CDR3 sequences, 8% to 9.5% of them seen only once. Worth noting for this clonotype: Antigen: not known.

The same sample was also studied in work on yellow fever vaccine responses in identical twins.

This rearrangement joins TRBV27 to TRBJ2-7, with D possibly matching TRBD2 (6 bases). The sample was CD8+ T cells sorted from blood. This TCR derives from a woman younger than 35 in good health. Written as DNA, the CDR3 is TGTGCCAGCAGTTTTTCGGGGGAGGTCGAGCAGTACTTC. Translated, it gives CASSFSGEVEQYF.